This entry is about one TCR beta chain. The assay was immunoSEQ multiplex PCR, and TCRdb's table has in-frame clones only and misses some. The table lists about 170,000 clones, 87% of them singletons, with roughly 1.1% in the top ten. This sample was included in a study of T cell responses to AZD1222 COVID-19 vaccine. The V gene's germline CDR1 is SGHAT and CDR2 FQNNGV. CDR3 length: 15 residues. After removal of 0 bases from V and 0 bases from J, the junction contained 2 bases not matched to a gene. This receptor was obtained from an adult who received the AZD1222 COVID-19 vaccine. The chain combines TRBV11-2 with TRBJ2-7; 7 nucleotides align to TRBD2. The sample was peripheral blood, taken 28 days after the second AZD1222 dose. Written as DNA, the CDR3 is TGTGCCAGCAGCTTAGATAGCGGGCGCTCCTACGAGCAGTACTTC. Translating it yields CASSLDSGRSYEQYF. The whole variable domain, filled in from reference TRBV11-2 and TRBJ2-7, reads EAGVAQSPRYKIIEKRQSVAFWCNPISGHATLYWYQQILGQGPKLLIQFQNNGVVDDSQLPKDRFSAERLKGVDSTLKIQPAKLEDSAVYLCASSLDSGRSYEQYFGPGTRLTVT.